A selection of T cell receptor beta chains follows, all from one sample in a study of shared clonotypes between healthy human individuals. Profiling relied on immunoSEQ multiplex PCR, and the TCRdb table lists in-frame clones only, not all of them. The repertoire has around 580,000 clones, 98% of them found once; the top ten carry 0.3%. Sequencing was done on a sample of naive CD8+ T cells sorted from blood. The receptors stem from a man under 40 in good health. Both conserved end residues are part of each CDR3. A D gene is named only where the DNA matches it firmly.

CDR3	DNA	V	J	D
CAIGGVQEVEQYF	TGTGCCATCGGGGGGGTACAGGAAGTAGAGCAGTACTTC	TRBV10-3	TRBJ2-7	TRBD2
CASSEGGDYEQYF	TGTGCCAGCAGTGAAGGGGGGGACTACGAGCAGTACTTC	TRBV6-1	TRBJ2-7	.
CASSPTPTASYEQYF	TGTGCCAGCAGCCCAACCCCGACAGCGAGCTACGAGCAGTACTTC	TRBV9	TRBJ2-7	.
CASSLSRLAGGEEQFF	TGTGCCAGCAGCTTATCCAGACTAGCGGGAGGGGAGGAGCAGTTCTTC	TRBV7-9	TRBJ2-1	TRBD2
CASSGPPGGNSYNEQFF	TGTGCCAGCAGTGGCCCACCGGGAGGGAACTCCTACAATGAGCAGTTCTTC	TRBV6-1	TRBJ2-1	TRBD2
CASSRPGTGGYTF	TGTGCCAGCAGTCGGCCAGGAACAGGAGGCTACACCTTC	TRBV27	TRBJ1-2	.
CASSDSGRGGDTQYF	TGTGCCAGCAGTGACTCGGGAAGGGGAGGGGATACGCAGTATTTT	TRBV6-4	TRBJ2-3	TRBD2
CSVEDLTRSRVFTEAFF	TGCAGCGTTGAAGATCTTACCAGAAGCAGGGTATTCACTGAAGCTTTCTTT	TRBV29-1	TRBJ1-1	.
CASSQGVSRGHSGYTF	TGCGCCAGCAGCCAAGGTGTAAGCAGGGGGCATAGTGGCTACACCTTC	TRBV4-3	TRBJ1-2	TRBD1
CASRPGLATADEQFF	TGTGCCAGCAGGCCGGGACTAGCAACCGCGGATGAGCAGTTCTTC	TRBV7-9	TRBJ2-1	TRBD2
CSVEADRGEKLFF	TGCAGCGTTGAAGCCGATAGGGGTGAAAAACTGTTTTTT	TRBV29-1	TRBJ1-4	.
CASSFRTSGSHNEQFF	TGTGCCAGCAGCTTTAGGACTAGCGGGAGTCACAATGAGCAGTTCTTC	TRBV7-9	TRBJ2-1	TRBD2
CASSQGQGRNYEQYF	TGTGCCAGCAGCCAAGGACAGGGGAGAAACTACGAGCAGTACTTC	TRBV14	TRBJ2-7	TRBD1
CASSPGHLNTEAFF	TGTGCCAGCAGCCCCGGACACTTGAACACTGAAGCTTTCTTT	TRBV7-9	TRBJ1-1	.
CASSQDADPYNEQFF	TGCGCCAGCAGCCAAGACGCGGACCCCTACAATGAGCAGTTCTTC	TRBV4-1	TRBJ2-1	.
CASSLVSGNGYTF	TGTGCCAGCAGCTTAGTTTCCGGGAACGGCTACACCTTC	TRBV7-8	TRBJ1-2	.
CASSLAERHNEQFF	TGCGCCAGCAGTCTAGCGGAACGCCACAATGAGCAGTTCTTC	TRBV10-2	TRBJ2-1	TRBD2